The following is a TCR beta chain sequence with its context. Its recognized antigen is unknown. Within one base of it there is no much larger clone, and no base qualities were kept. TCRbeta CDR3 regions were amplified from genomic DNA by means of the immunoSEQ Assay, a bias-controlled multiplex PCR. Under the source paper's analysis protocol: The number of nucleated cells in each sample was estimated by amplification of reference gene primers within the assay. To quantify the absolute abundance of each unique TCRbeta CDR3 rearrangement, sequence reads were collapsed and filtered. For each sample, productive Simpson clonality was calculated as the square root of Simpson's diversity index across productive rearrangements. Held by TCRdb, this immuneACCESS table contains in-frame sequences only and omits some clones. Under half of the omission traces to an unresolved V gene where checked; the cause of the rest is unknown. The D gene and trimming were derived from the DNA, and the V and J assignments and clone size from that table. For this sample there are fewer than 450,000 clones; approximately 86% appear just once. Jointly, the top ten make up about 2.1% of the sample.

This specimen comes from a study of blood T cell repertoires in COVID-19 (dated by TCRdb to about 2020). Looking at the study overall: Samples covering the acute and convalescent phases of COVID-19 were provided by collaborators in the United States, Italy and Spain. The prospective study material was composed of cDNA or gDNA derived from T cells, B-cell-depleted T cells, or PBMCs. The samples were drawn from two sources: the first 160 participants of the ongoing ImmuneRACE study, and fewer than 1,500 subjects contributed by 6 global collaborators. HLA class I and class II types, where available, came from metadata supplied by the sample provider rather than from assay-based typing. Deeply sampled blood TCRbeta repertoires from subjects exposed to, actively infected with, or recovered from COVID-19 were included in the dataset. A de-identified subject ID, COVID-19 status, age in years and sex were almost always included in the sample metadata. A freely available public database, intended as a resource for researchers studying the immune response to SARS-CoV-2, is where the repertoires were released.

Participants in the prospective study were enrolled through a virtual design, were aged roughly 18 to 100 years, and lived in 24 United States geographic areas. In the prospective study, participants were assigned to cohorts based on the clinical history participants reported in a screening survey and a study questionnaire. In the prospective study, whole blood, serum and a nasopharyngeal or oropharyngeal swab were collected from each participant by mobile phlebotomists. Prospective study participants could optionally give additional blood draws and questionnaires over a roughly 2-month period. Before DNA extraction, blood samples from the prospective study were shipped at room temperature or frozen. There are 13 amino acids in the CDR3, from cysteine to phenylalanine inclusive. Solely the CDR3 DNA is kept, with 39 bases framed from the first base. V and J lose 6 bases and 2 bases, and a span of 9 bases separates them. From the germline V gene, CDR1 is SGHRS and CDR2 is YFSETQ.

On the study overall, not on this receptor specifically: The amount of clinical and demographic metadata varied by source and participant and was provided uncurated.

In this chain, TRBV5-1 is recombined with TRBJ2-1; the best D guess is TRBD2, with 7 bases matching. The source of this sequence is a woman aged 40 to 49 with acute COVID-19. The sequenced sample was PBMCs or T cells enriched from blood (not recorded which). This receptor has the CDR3 CASTGGPYNEQFF. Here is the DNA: TGCGCCAGCACCGGGGGGCCCTACAATGAGCAGTTCTTC.